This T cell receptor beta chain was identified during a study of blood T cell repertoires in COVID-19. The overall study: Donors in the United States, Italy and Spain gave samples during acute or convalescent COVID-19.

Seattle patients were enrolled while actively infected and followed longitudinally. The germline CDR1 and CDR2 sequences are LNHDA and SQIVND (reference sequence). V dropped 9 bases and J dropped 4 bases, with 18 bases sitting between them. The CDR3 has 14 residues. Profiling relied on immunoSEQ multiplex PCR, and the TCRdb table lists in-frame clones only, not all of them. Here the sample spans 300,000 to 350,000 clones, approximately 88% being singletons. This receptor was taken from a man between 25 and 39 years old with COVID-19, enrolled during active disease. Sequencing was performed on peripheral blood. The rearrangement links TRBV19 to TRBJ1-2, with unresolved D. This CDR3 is CASQYSDIPYGYTF. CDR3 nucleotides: TGTGCCAGCCAGTATTCAGACATACCCTATGGCTACACCTTC.